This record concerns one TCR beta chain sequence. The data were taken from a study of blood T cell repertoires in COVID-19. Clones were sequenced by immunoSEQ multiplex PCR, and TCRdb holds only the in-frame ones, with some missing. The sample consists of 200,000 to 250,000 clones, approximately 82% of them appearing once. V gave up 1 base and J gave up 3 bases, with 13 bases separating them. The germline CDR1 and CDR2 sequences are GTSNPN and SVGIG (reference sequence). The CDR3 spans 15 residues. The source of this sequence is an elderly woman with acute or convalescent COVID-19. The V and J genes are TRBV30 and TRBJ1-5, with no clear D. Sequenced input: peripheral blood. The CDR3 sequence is CAWSARVNPNQPQHF. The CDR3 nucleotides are TGTGCCTGGAGTGCCCGAGTAAATCCCAATCAGCCCCAGCATTTT.